This T cell receptor (beta chain) was identified in a study of shared T cell receptors in the human thymus. The V gene lost 10 bases and the J gene lost 1 base, with 13 bases spanning the gap. The CDR3 totals 13 residues. CDR1 and CDR2 from the germline V gene are SNHLY and FYNNEI. Profiling relied on immunoSEQ multiplex PCR, and the TCRdb table lists in-frame clones only, not all of them. There are about 610,000 clones in the sample; approximately 90% occur only once, and approximately 0.011% lies in the top ten. This sample also appeared in a second study, on human thymus T cells.

Sequences were obtained from thymocytes. The gene calls are TRBV2 and TRBJ1-2; D might be TRBD1 (5 bases). The receptor was derived from a boy in the first two years of life with a congenital heart defect. The CDR3 bases are TGTGCCAAAAAAATGGGGGGTAACTATGGCTACACCTTC. Its protein product is CAKKMGGNYGYTF.